One T cell receptor beta chain is described in this entry. This entry is derived from a study of OX40 agonist ivuxolimab in advanced cancers. Study in general: Every 2 weeks, patients got intravenous ivuxolimab at one of six dose levels (0.01-10 mg/kg). Partial responses were recorded for three patients, including one with hepatocellular carcinoma and two with cutaneous melanoma.

The CDR3 spans 15 residues. Looked up from germline, CDR1 is MNHEY and CDR2 is SMNVEV (reference sequence). Trimming stripped 2 bases from V and 4 bases from J, with 14 bases between. The cohort excluded patients with autoimmune disease history or systemic immunosuppression. Only in-frame clones appear in the TCRdb table, and some are missing; sequencing was by immunoSEQ multiplex PCR. The sample has roughly 64,000 clones, approximately 80% seen once. The gene calls are TRBV27 and TRBJ1-1; a weak D match, TRBD1 (5 bases). Sequencing was performed on CD4+ or CD8+ T cells sorted from blood, taken in a trial of the OX40 agonist ivuxolimab. This clonotype originated in an adult with an advanced solid tumor such as melanoma, head and neck, liver or kidney cancer. DNA for the CDR3: TGTGCCAGCAGTTTACTGGGGCCGGGTCGCACTGAAGCTTTCTTT. This encodes CASSLLGPGRTEAFF.